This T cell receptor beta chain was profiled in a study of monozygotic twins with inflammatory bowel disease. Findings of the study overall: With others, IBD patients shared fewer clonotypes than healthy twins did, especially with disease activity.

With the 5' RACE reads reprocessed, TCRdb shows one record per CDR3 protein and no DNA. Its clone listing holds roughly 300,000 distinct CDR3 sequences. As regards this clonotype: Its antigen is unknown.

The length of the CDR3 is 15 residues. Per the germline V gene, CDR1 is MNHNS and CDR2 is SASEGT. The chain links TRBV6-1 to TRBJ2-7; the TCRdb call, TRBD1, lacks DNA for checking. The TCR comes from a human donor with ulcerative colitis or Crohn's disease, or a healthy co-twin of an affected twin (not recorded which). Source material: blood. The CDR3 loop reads CASTVVGQGSYEQYF.